This record concerns one T cell receptor (beta chain) sequence. Time point reported: before trial treatment. This entry belongs to a study of low-dose radiotherapy and immunotherapy resistance in tumors. Alpha and beta chains were covered, as first-strand cDNA relied on TRAV- and TRBV-specific primers. A roughly 20-cycle PCR with a constant-region primer and V-primer adapter amplified TCRs. After the mRNA was isolated, it was amplified using in vitro transcription. TCRdb independently ran MiXCR on the reads; one entry per CDR3 protein. The sample records around 69,000 distinct CDR3 sequences, around 31% being singletons. The CDR3 spans 17 residues. V dropped 5 bases and J dropped 0 bases, with 17 bases sitting between them.

The chain employs TRBV23-1 and TRBJ2-4, with D perhaps TRBD1 (6 bases). TRBV23-1 is an ORF for which the function is uncertain. The receptor was isolated from a female donor with ovarian cancer. This specimen was PBMCs, taken before treatment. CDR3 sequence: CASSNGDRKVAKNIQYF. The CDR3 DNA is TGCGCCAGCAGTAACGGTGACAGGAAAGTAGCCAAAAACATTCAGTACTTC.